This T cell receptor (beta chain) was sequenced for a study of shared T cell receptors in the human thymus. TCRdb's table, derived via immunoSEQ multiplex PCR, lists solely in-frame clones and lacks some. The sample records 550,000 to 800,000 clones, approximately 85% being singletons. The sample was also linked to a second study, of human thymus T cells. That report notes: Thymus pieces cut out during corrective heart surgery were the tissue that was used. Thymic as well as blood repertoires seemed to favor certain V and J genes unevenly. Reports from related research described highly overlapping thymic repertoires among unrelated individuals.

Source material: thymocytes. The sequence came from a girl in the first two years of life with a congenital heart defect.

The DNA for the CDR3 is TGTGCCAGCAGCCAAGGACAGGCAAGCTCTGGGGCCAACGTCCTGACTTTC. This gives the protein CASSQGQASSGANVLTF. The rearrangement links TRBV5-4 to TRBJ2-6, with TRBD1 matching 7 bases. The germline V gene has CDR1 SGHNT and CDR2 YYREEE (reference sequence). The ends lost 4 bases at V and 0 bases at J; junction bases unmatched: 7. This CDR3 region has 17 residues.